The 8 T cell receptor beta chains below were found in one sample sequenced in a study of blood T cells in healthy people across ages. Primed by a sample-barcoded 5' primer and a J-beta primer mix, a second PCR proceeded for roughly 7 to 12 cycles. TCRdb called the 5' RACE reads again in MiXCR, with one record for every CDR3 protein. The sample yields roughly 650,000 distinct CDR3 sequences, approximately 31% seen once. The sequencing sample was made of blood. The receptors here all came from a woman of 80 years or more in good health.

This clonotype was recorded only once. This may arise from a read error, as a much more abundant clone is one base away. The chain combines TRBV3-1 with TRBJ2-5; D possibly corresponds to TRBD2 (6 bases). The germline CDR1 and CDR2 sequences are LGHDT and YNNKEL (reference sequence). V was clipped by 0 bases and J by 7 bases, with 15 bases between them. CDR3 length: 15 amino acids. CDR3 sequence: CASSQDPSSAGTQYF. CDR3 coding DNA: TGTGCCAGCAGCCAAGATCCGTCTAGCGCAGGGACCCAGTACTTC.

This chain connects TRBV7-9 to TRBJ2-7, with D hard to call. This CDR3 is built from 13 residues. Deletions cut 1 base from V and 3 bases from J, with 7 bases between. Germline V gene sequence: CDR1 SEHNR, CDR2 FQNEAQ (reference sequence). CDR3 sequence: CASSLDLGYEQYF. The CDR3 bases are TGTGCCAGCAGCTTAGATCTAGGCTACGAGCAGTACTTC.

Comment on this clonotype: Just one base apart from a much larger clone, this may be a read error. This chain uses TRBV20-1 with TRBJ2-1; no clear D gene. The germline V and J ends were trimmed by 6 bases and 13 bases, with 19 bases remaining between them. CDR1 DFQATT and CDR2 SNEGSKA come from the germline V gene (reference sequence). This CDR3 spans 12 amino acids. CDR3 nucleotide sequence: TGCAGTGCAACCCCAGAACAAGAGACCCAGTTCTTC. It codes for CSATPEQETQFF.

In its sample, this clonotype was seen a few times. This chain joins TRBV5-1 and TRBJ1-4; unclear D gene. The V end was cut by 0 bases, the J end by 9 bases, with 12 bases between. Germline V gene sequence: CDR1 SGHRS, CDR2 YFSETQ. The CDR3 length is 14 residues. Here the CDR3 reads CASSLDGYNKKLFF. CDR3 DNA sequence: TGCGCCAGCAGCTTGGACGGATACAACAAAAAACTGTTTTTT.

The CDR3 DNA reads as TGTGCCAGCAGCGTGGGACAGGGGGAATACGAGCAGTACTTC. Protein: CASSVGQGEYEQYF. This chain uses TRBV9 with TRBJ2-7; 11 nucleotides align to TRBD1. The V gene's germline CDR1 is SGDLS and CDR2 YYNGEE. V was pared by 2 bases and J by 4 bases, with 2 bases of the junction left unmatched. The CDR3 is 14 residues long.

This clonotype was detected ten times or more. The chain carries TRBV20-1 and TRBJ2-7, with 8 bases identical to TRBD2. CDR1 and CDR2 from the germline V gene are DFQATT and SNEGSKA (reference sequence). This CDR3 has 14 residues. The V segment lost 3 bases and the J segment 3 bases; nucleotides outside the gene matches: 7. CDR3: CSASGSGAYYEQYF. The CDR3 bases are TGCAGTGCTAGCGGTAGCGGGGCCTACTACGAGCAGTACTTC.

The V call is TRBV7-9, the J call TRBJ2-5; TRBD2 matches at 7 bases. The junction had 6 bases not matched to a gene; V was cut back by 0 bases and J by 5 bases. The CDR3 runs 15 residues. CDR1 is SEHNR and CDR2 is FQNEAQ in the germline V gene (reference sequence). The CDR3 nucleotides read TGTGCCAGCAGCTTAGCGGGAGGGTTACGGGAGACCCAGTACTTC. It codes for CASSLAGGLRETQYF.

This clonotype was detected ten times or more. The gene calls are TRBV7-9 and TRBJ2-5, with D perhaps TRBD1 (5 bases). Germline lookup yields CDR1 SEHNR and CDR2 FQNEAQ (reference sequence). There are 16 residues in the CDR3. Trimming shortened V by 5 bases and J by 1 base, and 17 bases separated the two germline ends. The chain's CDR3 is CASSEGHVPRQETQYF. The CDR3, as DNA: TGTGCCAGCAGCGAAGGACACGTCCCCCGCCAAGAGACCCAGTACTTC.